This TCR beta chain was identified in a study of cytomegalovirus exposure and HLA in healthy donors. Researchers ran the PCR with 60 Vbeta and 13 Jbeta primers. The data were produced by immunoSEQ multiplex PCR, yet TCRdb's version contains in-frame clones alone and is incomplete. The sample has some 150,000 clones; under 10% are singletons. CDR3 length equals 16 residues. In germline, CDR1 is MGHDK, CDR2 SYGVNS. V lost 2 bases to trimming and J lost 7 bases; unmatched junction nucleotides: 8. This clone was counted between two and nine times. V gene TRBV25-1 combines with J gene TRBJ1-3; 10 positions agree with TRBD1. Sequencing was carried out using PBMCs. The sequence came from a woman aged 40 to 50 in good health and CMV-seropositive. In DNA form, the CDR3 reads TGTGCCAGCAGTGAAAAGACCGGGACAGGGGCGAACACCATATATTTT. This sequence encodes CASSEKTGTGANTIYF.